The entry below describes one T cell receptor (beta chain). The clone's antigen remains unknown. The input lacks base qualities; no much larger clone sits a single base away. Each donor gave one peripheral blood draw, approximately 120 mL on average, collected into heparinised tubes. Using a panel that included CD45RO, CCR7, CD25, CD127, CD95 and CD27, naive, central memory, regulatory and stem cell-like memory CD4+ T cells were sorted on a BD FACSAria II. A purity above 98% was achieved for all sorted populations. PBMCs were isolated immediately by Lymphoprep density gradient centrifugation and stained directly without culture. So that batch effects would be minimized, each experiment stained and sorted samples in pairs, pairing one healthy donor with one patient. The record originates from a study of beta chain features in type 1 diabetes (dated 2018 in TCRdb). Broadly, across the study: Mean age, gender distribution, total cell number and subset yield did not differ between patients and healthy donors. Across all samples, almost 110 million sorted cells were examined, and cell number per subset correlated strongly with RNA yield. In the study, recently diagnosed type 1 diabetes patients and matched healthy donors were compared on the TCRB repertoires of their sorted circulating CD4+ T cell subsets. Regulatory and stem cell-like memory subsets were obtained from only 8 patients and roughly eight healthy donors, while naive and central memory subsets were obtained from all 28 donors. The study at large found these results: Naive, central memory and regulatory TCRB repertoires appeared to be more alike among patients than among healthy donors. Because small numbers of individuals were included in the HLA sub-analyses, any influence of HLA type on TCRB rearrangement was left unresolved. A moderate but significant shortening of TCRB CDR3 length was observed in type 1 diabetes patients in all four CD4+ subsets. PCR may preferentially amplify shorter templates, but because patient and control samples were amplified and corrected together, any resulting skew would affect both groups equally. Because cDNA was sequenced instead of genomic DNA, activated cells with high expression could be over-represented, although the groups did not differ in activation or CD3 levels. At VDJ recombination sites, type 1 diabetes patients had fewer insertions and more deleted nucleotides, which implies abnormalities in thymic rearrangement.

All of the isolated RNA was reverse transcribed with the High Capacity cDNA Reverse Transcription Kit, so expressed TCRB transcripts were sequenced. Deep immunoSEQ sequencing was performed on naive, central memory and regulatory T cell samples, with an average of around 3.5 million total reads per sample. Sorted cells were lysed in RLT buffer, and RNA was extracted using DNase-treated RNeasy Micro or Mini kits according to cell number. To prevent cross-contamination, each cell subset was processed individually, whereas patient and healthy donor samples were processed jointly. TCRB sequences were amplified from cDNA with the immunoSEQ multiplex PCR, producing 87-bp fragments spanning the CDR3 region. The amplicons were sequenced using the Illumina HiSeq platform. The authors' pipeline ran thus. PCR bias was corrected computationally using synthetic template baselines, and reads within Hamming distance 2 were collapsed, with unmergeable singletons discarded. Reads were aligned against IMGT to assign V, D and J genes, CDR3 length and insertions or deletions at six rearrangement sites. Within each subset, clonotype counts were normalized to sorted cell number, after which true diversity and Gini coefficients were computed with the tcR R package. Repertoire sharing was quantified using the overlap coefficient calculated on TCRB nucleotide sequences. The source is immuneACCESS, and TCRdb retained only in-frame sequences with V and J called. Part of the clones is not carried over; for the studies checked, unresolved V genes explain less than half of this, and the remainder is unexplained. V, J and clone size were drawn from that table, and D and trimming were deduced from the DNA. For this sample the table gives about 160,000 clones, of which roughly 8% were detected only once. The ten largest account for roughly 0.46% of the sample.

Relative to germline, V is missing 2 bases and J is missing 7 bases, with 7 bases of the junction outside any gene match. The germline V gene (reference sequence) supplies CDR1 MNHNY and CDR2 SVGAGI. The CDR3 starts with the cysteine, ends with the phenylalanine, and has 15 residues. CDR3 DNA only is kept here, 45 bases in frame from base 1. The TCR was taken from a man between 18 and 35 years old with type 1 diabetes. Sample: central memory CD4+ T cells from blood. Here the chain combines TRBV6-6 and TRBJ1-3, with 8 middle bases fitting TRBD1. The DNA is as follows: TGTGCCAGCAGTTACCCCGGACAGGGAGAGAACACCATATATTTT. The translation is CASSYPGQGENTIYF.